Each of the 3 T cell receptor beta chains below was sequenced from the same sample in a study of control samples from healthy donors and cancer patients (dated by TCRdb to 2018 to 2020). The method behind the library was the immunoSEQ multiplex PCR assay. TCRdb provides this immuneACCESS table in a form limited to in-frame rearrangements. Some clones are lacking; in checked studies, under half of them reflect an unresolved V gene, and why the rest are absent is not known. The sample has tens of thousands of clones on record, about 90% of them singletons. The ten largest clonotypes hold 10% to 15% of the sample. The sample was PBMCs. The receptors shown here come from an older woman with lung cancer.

The DNA for the CDR3 is TGTGCCAGCAGTAGGGGGACTGAAGCTTTCTTT. Its translation is CASSRGTEAFF. The chain joins TRBV3-1 (or the pseudogene TRBV3-2) to TRBJ1-1; D perhaps matches TRBD1 (6 bases). CDR1 and CDR2 from the germline V gene are LGHDT and YNNKEL (reference sequence). This CDR3 spans 11 amino acids. Trimming left V 6 bases short and J 5 bases short, with 7 bases between.

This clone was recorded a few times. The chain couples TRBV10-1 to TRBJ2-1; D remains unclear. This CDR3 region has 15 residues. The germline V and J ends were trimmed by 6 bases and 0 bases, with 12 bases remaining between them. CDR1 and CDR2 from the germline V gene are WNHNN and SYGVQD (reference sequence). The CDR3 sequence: CASSPGQSSYNEQFF. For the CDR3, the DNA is TGCGCCAGCAGCCCCGGCCAGAGCTCCTACAATGAGCAGTTCTTC.

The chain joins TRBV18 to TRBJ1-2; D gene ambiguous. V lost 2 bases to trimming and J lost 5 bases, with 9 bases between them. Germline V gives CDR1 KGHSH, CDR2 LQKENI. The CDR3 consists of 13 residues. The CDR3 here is CASSPNQPYGYTF. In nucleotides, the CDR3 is TGTGCCAGCTCACCAAACCAGCCGTATGGCTACACCTTC.